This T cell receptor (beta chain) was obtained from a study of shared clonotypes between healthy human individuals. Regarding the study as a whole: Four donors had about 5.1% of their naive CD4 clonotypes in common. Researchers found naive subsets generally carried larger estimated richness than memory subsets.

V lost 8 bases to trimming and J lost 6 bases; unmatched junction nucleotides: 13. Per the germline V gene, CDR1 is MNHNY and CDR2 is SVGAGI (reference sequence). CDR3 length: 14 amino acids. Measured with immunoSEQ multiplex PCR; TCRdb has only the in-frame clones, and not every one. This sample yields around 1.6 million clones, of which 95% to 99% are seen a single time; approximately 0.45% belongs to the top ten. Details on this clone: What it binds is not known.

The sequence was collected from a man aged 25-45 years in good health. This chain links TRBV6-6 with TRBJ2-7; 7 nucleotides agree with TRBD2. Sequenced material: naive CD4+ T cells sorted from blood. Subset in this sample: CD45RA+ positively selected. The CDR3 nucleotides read TGTGCCAGCCGATTTTCGGGAGGTGGCTCCGAGCAGTACTTC. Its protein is CASRFSGGGSEQYF.